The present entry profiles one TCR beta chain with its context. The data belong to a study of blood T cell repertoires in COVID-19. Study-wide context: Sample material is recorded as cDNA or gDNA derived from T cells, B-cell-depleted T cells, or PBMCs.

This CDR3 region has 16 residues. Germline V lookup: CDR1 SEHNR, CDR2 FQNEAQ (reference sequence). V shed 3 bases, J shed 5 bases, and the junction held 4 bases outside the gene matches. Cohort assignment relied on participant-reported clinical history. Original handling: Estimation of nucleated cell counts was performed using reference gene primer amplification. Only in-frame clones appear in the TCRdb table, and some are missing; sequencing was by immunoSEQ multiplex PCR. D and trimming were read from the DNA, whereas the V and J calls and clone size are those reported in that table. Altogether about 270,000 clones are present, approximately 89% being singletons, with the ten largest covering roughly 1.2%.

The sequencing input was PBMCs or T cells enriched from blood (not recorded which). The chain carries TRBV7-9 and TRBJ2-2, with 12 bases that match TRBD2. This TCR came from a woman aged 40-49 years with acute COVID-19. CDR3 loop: CASSFPGLAGTGELFF. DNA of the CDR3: TGTGCCAGCAGCTTCCCGGGACTAGCGGGTACCGGGGAGCTGTTTTTT.